Shown below are 32 T cell receptor beta chains from a single sample sequenced in a study of follicular helper T cells after annual influenza vaccination. Clones were sequenced by immunoSEQ multiplex PCR, and TCRdb holds only the in-frame ones, with some missing. The sample consists of over a thousand clones, 68% of them appearing once. Time point meaning: 2014-2015 season, 7 days after vaccination. Sequenced material: CXCR5+ CD38+ circulating T follicular helper cells from blood, taken 7 days after influenza vaccination. Subset given: circulating Tfh, non-naive CD4+CXCR5+PD-1+ (ICOS+CD38+ or ICOS-CD38-). All receptors come from an adult who received the influenza vaccine.

This chain connects TRBV7-9 to TRBJ2-5, with TRBD1 matching 7 bases. CDR3 size: 17 residues. The germline gives CDR1 SEHNR, CDR2 FQNEAQ (reference sequence). V shed 1 base, J shed 5 bases, and the junction held 13 bases outside the gene matches. The CDR3 DNA sequence: TGTGCCAGCAGCTTAGTTTTGCTCCCTGCGACAGGGGAGACCCAGTACTTC. Translated, it gives CASSLVLLPATGETQYF.

The chain links TRBV9 to TRBJ2-1; D is perhaps TRBD1 (7 bases). Trimming stripped 0 bases from V and 7 bases from J, with 11 bases between. The germline CDR1 and CDR2 sequences are SGDLS and YYNGEE. The CDR3 is 14 amino acids. The CDR3, as DNA: TGTGCCAGCAGCGTAGGGGCAGGGGGGAATGAGCAGTTCTTC. The encoded protein is CASSVGAGGNEQFF.

The chain is built from TRBV6-6 and TRBJ1-2, with a weak D call TRBD1 (5 bases). The V end lost 6 bases, the J end lost 8 bases, and 22 bases lay between the germline ends. This CDR3 contains 15 residues. The germline V gene has CDR1 MNHNY and CDR2 SVGAGI (reference sequence). CDR3 coding DNA: TGTGCCAGCAGGACCGGGACTAACCTTCGGGGAGGCTACACCTTC. Its protein is CASRTGTNLRGGYTF.

CDR3 loop: CASSSRPLRNNEQFF. Written as DNA, the CDR3 is TGCGCCAGCAGCTCACGGCCGTTGAGGAACAATGAGCAGTTCTTC. The chain employs TRBV5-1 and TRBJ2-1; D is unresolved. CDR3 size: 15 residues. Trimming shortened V by 3 bases and J by 5 bases, and 15 bases separated the two germline ends. In germline, CDR1 is SGHRS, CDR2 YFSETQ.

This chain connects TRBV7-8 to TRBJ2-7; 12 bases align to TRBD2. V was pared by 5 bases and J by 7 bases, with 9 bases of the junction left unmatched. The CDR3 sequence is 15 residues long. CDR1 is SGHVS and CDR2 is FQNEAQ in the germline V gene. This CDR3 reads CASSIPSGRVWEQYF. In DNA, the CDR3 is TGTGCCAGCAGCATTCCTAGCGGGAGGGTGTGGGAGCAGTACTTC.

The chain uses TRBV2 and TRBJ2-1, with D perhaps TRBD2 (5 bases). Germline V gene sequence: CDR1 SNHLY, CDR2 FYNNEI. Trimming stripped 5 bases from V and 9 bases from J, with 14 bases between. The CDR3 has 13 amino acids. DNA of the CDR3: TGTGCCAGCAGTCCTAACGGGGAACTTGAGCAGTTCTTC. This sequence encodes CASSPNGELEQFF.

V is TRBV11-3 and J is TRBJ2-2; D unresolved. V lost 5 bases, J lost 0 bases, and 13 bases lay in between. The CDR3 runs to 16 residues. Germline CDR1 reads SGHNT; CDR2 reads YENEEA. CDR3 amino acids: CASSPQDPSNTGELFF. The CDR3 coding sequence is TGTGCCAGCAGCCCTCAGGACCCATCGAACACCGGGGAGCTGTTTTTT.

V is TRBV7-2 and J is TRBJ1-1, with D possibly TRBD1 on 5 matching bases. V shed 1 base and J shed 5 bases, with 11 bases lying between them. The CDR3 has 14 amino acids. Germline assignment: CDR1 SGHTA and CDR2 FQGNSA. CDR3 sequence: CASSLVRPGTEAFF. The CDR3 coding sequence is TGTGCCAGCAGCTTAGTTCGCCCAGGGACTGAAGCTTTCTTT.

The genes are TRBV6-6 and TRBJ2-7; D remains unclear. Between the trimmed V and J ends, which lost 4 bases and 6 bases, there was a span of 7 bases. Germline CDR1 reads MNHNY; CDR2 reads SVGAGI (reference sequence). This CDR3 comprises 11 residues. CDR3 amino acids: CASSSQFEQYF. For the CDR3, the DNA is TGTGCCAGCAGTTCCCAGTTCGAGCAGTACTTC.

This chain connects TRBV28 to TRBJ2-3; TRBD2 agrees at 10 bases. The V gene end was trimmed by 8 bases and the J gene end by 0 bases; junction bases not matched to a gene: 5. The CDR3 runs to 15 residues. The germline CDR1 and CDR2 sequences are MDHEN and SYDVKM. The CDR3 sequence is CASETSGASTDTQYF. The CDR3 DNA follows: TGTGCCAGCGAAACTAGCGGGGCTAGCACAGATACGCAGTATTTT.

The chain joins TRBV5-4 to TRBJ2-1, with 9 bases that match TRBD2. V lost 4 bases, J lost 5 bases, and 13 bases stayed unmatched. The CDR3 totals 17 residues. CDR1 and CDR2 from the germline V gene are SGHNT and YYREEE (reference sequence). CDR3 loop: CASSPKGGLAGHNEQFF. The CDR3 region has the DNA TGTGCCAGCAGCCCAAAAGGGGGGCTAGCGGGACACAATGAGCAGTTCTTC. Full variable domain (remainder filled in from reference TRBV5-4 and TRBJ2-1): ETGVTQSPTHLIKTRGQQVTLRCSSQSGHNTVSWYQQALGQGPQFIFQYYREEENGRGNFPPRFSGLQFPNYSSELNVNALELDDSALYLCASSPKGGLAGHNEQFFGPGTRLTVL.

This chain uses TRBV5-3 with TRBJ2-4; D not resolved. TRBV5-3 is given ORF status, its function remaining uncertain. The CDR3 sequence is 13 residues long. The V gene lost 0 bases and the J gene lost 9 bases, with 10 bases spanning the gap. CDR3 protein: CARSLVNRGIQYF. The CDR3 bases are TGTGCCAGAAGCTTGGTTAATAGAGGCATTCAGTACTTC.

This sequence joins TRBV14 and TRBJ2-7; 9 bases match TRBD1. This CDR3 is 15 amino acids long. Looked up from germline, CDR1 is SGHDN and CDR2 is FVKESK. V was clipped by 4 bases and J by 5 bases; unmatched bases: 9. CDR3 sequence (DNA): TGTGCCAGCAGCCGTTGGACAGGGGCGAATGACGAGCAGTACTTC. Encoded protein: CASSRWTGANDEQYF. The whole variable domain, filled in from reference TRBV14 and TRBJ2-7, reads EAGVTQFPSHSVIEKGQTVTLRCDPISGHDNLYWYRRVMGKEIKFLLHFVKESKQDESGMPNNRFLAERTGGTYSTLKVQPAELEDSGVYFCASSRWTGANDEQYFGPGTRLTVT.

V and J are TRBV7-9 and TRBJ1-1, with D perhaps matching TRBD1 (6 bases). The CDR3 has 13 residues. Germline V gene data show CDR1 as SEHNR and CDR2 as FQNEAQ (reference sequence). Trimming took off 10 bases at V and 0 bases at J, with 12 bases between the two ends. The CDR3 DNA is TGTGCCACCGGGTGGACAGTGAACACTGAAGCTTTCTTT. Residues: CATGWTVNTEAFF.

This clone was counted once. This chain joins TRBV9 and TRBJ2-1; 8 bases line up with TRBD2. The CDR3 is made up of 14 amino acids. After removal of 0 bases from V and 9 bases from J, the junction contained 5 bases not matched to a gene. Germline CDR1 is SGDLS and CDR2 is YYNGEE. CDR3: CASSVVPGGAEQFF. CDR3 bases: TGTGCCAGCAGCGTAGTTCCGGGAGGGGCTGAGCAGTTCTTC. Full variable domain (outside the CDR3, taken from reference TRBV9 and TRBJ2-1): DSGVTQTPKHLITATGQRVTLRCSPRSGDLSVYWYQQSLDQGLQFLIQYYNGEERAKGNILERFSAQQFPDLHSELNLSSLELGDSALYFCASSVVPGGAEQFFGPGTRLTVL.

This chain joins TRBV28 and TRBJ1-4, with unresolved D. There are 12 residues in the CDR3. Germline V gene sequence: CDR1 MDHEN, CDR2 SYDVKM. V lost 3 bases and J lost 8, with 7 bases in between. DNA for the CDR3: TGTGCCAGCAGTTTGCAGAGGGAAAAACTGTTTTTT. Protein sequence: CASSLQREKLFF.

A note on this clone: One end of the junction does not line up with germline, which may come from a read error. This sequence joins TRBV28 and TRBJ2-7; 9 bases are a match to TRBD1. This CDR3 has 15 residues. Germline V gene data show CDR1 as MDHEN and CDR2 as SYDVKM. The CDR3 nucleotides read TGTGCCAGCAGTTTGCGGGCTGGACAGGGGATTTCCACGGACTTC. Encoded protein: CASSLRAGQGISTDF.

This clone has a single count. The chain recombines TRBV27 with TRBJ1-1; D may be TRBD1 (6 bases). The V gene lost 5 bases and the J gene lost 0 bases, with 10 bases spanning the gap. Per the germline V gene, CDR1 is MNHEY and CDR2 is SMNVEV (reference sequence). CDR3 length equals 14 residues. The CDR3 region has the DNA TGTGCCAGCAGTCACAGGGCACTGAACACTGAAGCTTTCTTT. The encoded protein is CASSHRALNTEAFF.

This chain links TRBV4-3 with TRBJ1-2; the match to TRBD1 covers 7 bases. After removal of 1 base from V and 4 bases from J, the junction contained 9 bases not matched to a gene. Germline CDR1 and CDR2: LGHNA and YSLEER. The CDR3 is made up of 16 amino acids. The CDR3 sequence: CASSQATGTESYGYTF. The CDR3 DNA is TGCGCCAGCAGCCAAGCGACCGGGACAGAGAGCTATGGCTACACCTTC.

The J gene is TRBJ2-7, the V gene TRBV5-1, with 9 nucleotides matching TRBD1. The ends lost 3 bases at V and 4 bases at J; junction bases unmatched: 8. Germline V lookup: CDR1 SGHRS, CDR2 YFSETQ. This CDR3 contains 15 residues. Here the CDR3 DNA reads TGCGCCAGCAGCTCAGGGACAGGGACAATATACGAGCAGTACTTC. Protein sequence: CASSSGTGTIYEQYF.

Comments on this clone: Other DNA sequences in the same sample also yield this CDR3. The chain is built from TRBV7-2 and TRBJ2-1, with D hard to call. Germline V gives CDR1 SGHTA, CDR2 FQGNSA. The CDR3 has 13 amino acids. The V end lost 5 bases, the J end lost 4 bases, and 9 bases lay between the germline ends. CDR3 DNA sequence: TGTGCCAGCAGCCCGAGTTCTTACAATGAGCAGTTCTTC. Residues: CASSPSSYNEQFF.

The chain couples TRBV5-1 to TRBJ2-7; D ambiguous. In germline, CDR1 is SGHRS, CDR2 YFSETQ. CDR3 length: 11 residues. Trimming stripped 4 bases from V and 3 bases from J, with 5 bases between. Here the CDR3 reads CASSESYEQYF. CDR3 sequence (DNA): TGCGCCAGCAGCGAGAGCTACGAGCAGTACTTC.

The chain combines TRBV1 with TRBJ2-6. TRBV1 has pseudogene status. This CDR3 is 18 amino acids long. The CDR3 loop is CTSRMGCLCTSRANVLTF. As DNA, the CDR3 is TGCACCAGCAGGATGGGTTGTTTGTGCACAAGTCGGGCCAACGTCCTGACTTTC.

V is TRBV19 and J is TRBJ1-5, with D hard to call. From germline, CDR1 is LNHDA and CDR2 SQIVND (reference sequence). Trimming took 0 bases from V and 4 from J, leaving 7 bases between them. CDR3 length equals 14 residues. The CDR3 here is CASSIEPGNQPQHF. CDR3 nucleotide sequence: TGTGCCAGTAGTATAGAACCGGGGAATCAGCCCCAGCATTTT. The entire variable domain, with the rest obtained from reference TRBV19 and TRBJ1-5, is as follows: DGGITQSPKYLFRKEGQNVTLSCEQNLNHDAMYWYRQDPGQGLRLIYYSQIVNDFQKGDIAEGYSVSREKKESFPLTVTSAQKNPTAFYLCASSIEPGNQPQHFGDGTRLSIL.

The CDR3 coding sequence is TGTGCCAGCAGCGTAGGAGTTAAGGGGGAGCTGTTTTTT. It codes for CASSVGVKGELFF. The chain combines TRBV9 with TRBJ2-2; D unresolved. Per germline, CDR1 SGDLS and CDR2 YYNGEE. This CDR3 has 13 amino acids. Between the trimmed V and J ends, which lost 0 bases and 8 bases, there was a span of 8 bases.

This chain uses TRBV19 with TRBJ1-1; no clear D. Germline V CDR1 and CDR2: LNHDA, SQIVND (reference sequence). The CDR3 spans 15 residues. V gave up 5 bases and J gave up 5 bases, with 18 bases separating them. CDR3: CASSRTGTWNTEAFF. The DNA for the CDR3 is TGTGCCAGTAGTCGGACGGGAACATGGAATACTGAAGCTTTCTTT.

The chain joins TRBV5-1 to TRBJ2-3, with D perhaps matching TRBD2 (5 bases). This CDR3 has 15 residues. Looked up from germline, CDR1 is SGHRS and CDR2 is YFSETQ. Trimming removed 2 bases at V and 2 bases at J, with 12 bases between. CDR3 amino acids: CASSFSRLPTDTQYF. CDR3 nucleotide sequence: TGCGCCAGCAGCTTCTCCCGACTACCCACAGATACGCAGTATTTT.

This clone qualifies as large. The rearrangement uses TRBV7-8 and TRBJ2-7; D assignment may be TRBD1 or TRBD2 (5 bases each). Germline V gene data show CDR1 as SGHVS and CDR2 as FQNEAQ. The V and J ends lost 1 base and 3 bases respectively, with 10 bases between them. The CDR3 consists of 14 residues. This chain's CDR3 is CASSLDAGGYEQYF. DNA for the CDR3: TGTGCCAGCAGCTTAGATGCTGGGGGCTACGAGCAGTACTTC.

V and J are TRBV5-1 and TRBJ2-5; 7 nucleotides align to TRBD1. J was trimmed by 0 bases and V by 4 bases; bases with no gene match: 12. Germline V gene sequence: CDR1 SGHRS, CDR2 YFSETQ. The CDR3 consists of 17 residues. This CDR3 reads CASSMPSGTDHQETQYF. The CDR3 nucleotides read TGCGCCAGCAGCATGCCCTCCGGGACAGATCACCAAGAGACCCAGTACTTC.

The chain uses TRBV28 and TRBJ1-1, with a tentative D call TRBD1 (6 bases). CDR1 is MDHEN and CDR2 is SYDVKM in the germline V gene. The CDR3 spans 17 residues. V was shortened by 3 bases and J by 1 base, with 18 bases between the two germline ends. The CDR3 loop reads CASSFRLQGSGNTEAFF. The CDR3 DNA reads TGTGCCAGCAGTTTCCGTTTACAGGGTAGTGGGAACACTGAAGCTTTCTTT.

DNA of the CDR3: TGTGCCAGCTCACCACCTTCCGGGACTAGCGGGAGAATTTACGAGCAGTACTTC. This encodes CASSPPSGTSGRIYEQYF. The genes are TRBV18 and TRBJ2-7; 14 nucleotides align to TRBD2. Trimming took 0 bases from V and 4 from J; bases not matched to a gene: 8. This CDR3 has 18 amino acids. The germline V gene encodes CDR1 KGHSH and CDR2 LQKENI. The full variable domain, completed using reference TRBV18 and TRBJ2-7, is NAGVMQNPRHLVRRRGQEARLRCSPMKGHSHVYWYRQLPEEGLKFMVYLQKENIIDESGMPKERFSAEFPKEGPSILRIQQVVRGDSAAYFCASSPPSGTSGRIYEQYFGPGTRLTVT.

This rearrangement joins TRBV13 to TRBJ2-3; 9 bases match TRBD2. The CDR3 runs 17 residues. J lost 0 bases, V lost 5 bases, and 9 bases had no gene match. CDR1 is PRHDT and CDR2 is FYEKMQ in the germline V gene (reference sequence). The CDR3: CASSRISGGRSTDTQYF. The CDR3 region has the DNA TGTGCCAGCAGCCGAATTAGCGGGGGAAGAAGCACAGATACGCAGTATTTT.